This note documents a single TCR beta chain sequence. The data stem from a study of cytomegalovirus exposure and HLA in healthy donors. Healthy bone marrow donors supplied every sample. The PCR contained 60 Vbeta and 13 Jbeta primers. Under the authors' procedure: A later analysis tallied approximately 87 million unique TCR beta chains, approximately 11 million of them shared. Clones were read by immunoSEQ multiplex PCR, and TCRdb kept only the in-frame ones, dropping some. Clone size and V and J calls were adopted from that table, with D and trimming inferred from the DNA. The sample has about 250,000 clones; under 80% are singletons. V shed 2 bases and J shed 0 bases, with 13 bases lying between them. The CDR3 is 16 residues long. Germline V CDR1 and CDR2: MNHNY, SVGAGI (reference sequence).

This clonotype was sampled from a female donor in good health and CMV-seronegative. The sequenced sample was PBMCs. This rearrangement joins TRBV6-6 to TRBJ1-1; tentative D call: TRBD1 (5 bases). CDR3 sequence: CASSYGGVGVNTEAFF. The CDR3 DNA follows: TGTGCCAGCAGTTACGGAGGGGTAGGAGTGAACACTGAAGCTTTCTTT.